One T cell receptor (beta chain) is described in this entry. The CDR3 loop spans 16 amino acids. Germline V gene sequence: CDR1 SGHRS, CDR2 YFSETQ. Trimming took 3 bases from V and 5 from J; bases not matched to a gene: 11. Per the original methods: Amplification from reference gene primers served as the basis for estimated nucleated cell counts. The protocol was immunoSEQ multiplex PCR, while the TCRdb copy is restricted to in-frame clones and leaves out a portion. V and J calls and clone size are those listed in that table; D and trimming were worked out from the DNA. The table lists 200,000 to 250,000 clones, 70% to 90% of them singletons. The sample belongs to a study of blood T cell repertoires in COVID-19. Study-level background: Spain, Italy and the United States supplied samples that represented acute and convalescent COVID-19. From T cells, B-cell-depleted T cells, or PBMCs came the material, which was cDNA or gDNA.

This chain connects TRBV5-1 to TRBJ2-3; 8 bases are a match to TRBD2. The sequenced sample consisted of peripheral blood. The origin of this receptor is a middle-aged man with acute or convalescent COVID-19. DNA for the CDR3: TGCGCCAGCAGCTCCGCCGGGGGGGCAACCTTAGATACGCAGTATTTT. Translation: CASSSAGGATLDTQYF. Looking up the rest from reference TRBV5-1 and TRBJ2-3 gives the full variable domain: KAGVTQTPRYLIKTRGQQVTLSCSPISGHRSVSWYQQTPGQGLQFLFEYFSETQRNKGNFPGRFSGRQFSNSRSEMNVSTLELGDSALYLCASSSAGGATLDTQYFGPGTRLTVL.